This T cell receptor (beta chain) was identified during a study of blood T cell repertoires in COVID-19. The wider study: From T cells, B-cell-depleted T cells, or PBMCs came the material, which was cDNA or gDNA.

The authors' processing: Cell counts per sample came from amplifying reference gene primers. Data came from immunoSEQ multiplex PCR; TCRdb stores just in-frame clones and leaves some out. The V and J calls and clone size are taken from that table; D and trimming were inferred from the DNA. The sample has about 82,000 clones; about 89% are singletons. Enrollees, about 18 to 89 years old, lived in 24 US areas. Categorization into cohorts depended on clinical history that participants reported. The sequence was obtained from a woman in her 50s with acute COVID-19. The specimen was PBMCs or T cells enriched from blood (not recorded which).

CDR3 bases: TGCGCCAGCAGCCCATCGACAGGGGTAGGAAGCTACACCTTC. Translation: CASSPSTGVGSYTF. The rearrangement joins TRBV4-3 to TRBJ1-2; 8 positions agree with TRBD1. Germline V lookup: CDR1 LGHNA, CDR2 YSLEER. After removal of 4 bases from V and 9 bases from J, the junction contained 10 bases not matched to a gene. The length of the CDR3 is 14 residues.